This TCR beta chain is drawn from a study of T cell responses to AZD1222 COVID-19 vaccine. Study-level information: It was second doses at about 4 or about 12 weeks that were pooled. General study results and limits: A reported finding is that nearly half of spike-specific TCRs target unmutated variant regions. Baseline testing showed seropositivity in only 6 or 7 AZD1222 recipients.

This table comes from immunoSEQ multiplex PCR, and its TCRdb copy is limited to in-frame clones, with some not included. The data show tens of thousands of clones, with approximately 90% seen just once and less than 20% held by the top ten. A note on this clone: The antigen remains unidentified.

The length of the CDR3 is 15 residues. V lost 2 bases to trimming and J lost 8 bases; unmatched junction nucleotides: 9. Germline loops: CDR1 SGHTA, CDR2 FQGNSA. The sequences come from peripheral blood, collected on day 0 of AZD1222 vaccination. This receptor was obtained from an adult in good health. The rearrangement links TRBV7-2 to TRBJ2-1; 7 nucleotides agree with TRBD2. The CDR3 reads CASSLSPAGIDEQFF. The DNA of the CDR3 is TGTGCCAGCAGCTTAAGTCCAGCGGGAATAGATGAGCAGTTCTTC.